Following are 14 T cell receptor beta chains from one sample sequenced in a study of cytomegalovirus exposure and HLA in healthy donors (dated by TCRdb to between 2016 and 2019). Preparation of the library involved the immunoSEQ multiplex PCR assay. A mixture of 60 forward primers for TCR Vbeta segments and 13 reverse primers for TCR Jbeta segments was used in the multiplex PCR. TCRdb obtained this table from immuneACCESS and retained in-frame rearrangements with V and J assigned. These tables miss some clones; where compared with another copy, unresolved V genes account for less than half of the shortfall, and the remainder is unexplained. The sample table shows over 90,000 clones, and roughly three fifths are seen once. The top ten clones comprise approximately 3% of the sample. The specimen was PBMCs. Receptor source: a man in his 60s in good health and CMV-seronegative.

The chain uses TRBV9 and TRBJ2-2; D is possibly TRBD1 (5 bases). There are 15 residues in the CDR3. The V gene's germline CDR1 is SGDLS and CDR2 YYNGEE. Trimming shortened V by 6 bases and J by 5 bases, and 17 bases separated the two germline ends. CDR3 protein: CASTPTRSGTGELFF. DNA of the CDR3: TGTGCCAGCACCCCGACGCGTTCAGGGACCGGGGAGCTGTTTTTT.

J is TRBJ1-1 and V is TRBV19, with 10 bases that match TRBD1. Germline V gives CDR1 LNHDA, CDR2 SQIVND (reference sequence). J gave up 1 base and V 7 bases, and 9 bases lay outside the gene matches. The CDR3 spans 16 residues. The CDR3 sequence is CASNIHRDRGNTEAFF. In DNA, the CDR3 is TGTGCCAGTAATATTCACCGGGACAGGGGGAACACTGAAGCTTTCTTT.

The rearrangement joins TRBV29-1 to TRBJ1-2, with 9 bases fitting TRBD1. J gave up 4 bases and V 6 bases, and 9 bases lay outside the gene matches. Germline V gene sequence: CDR1 SQVTM, CDR2 ANQGSEA. The CDR3 is made up of 14 amino acids. CDR3 nucleotides: TGCAGCGTCACTAAGGGACAGGGTGCCTATGGCTACACCTTC. It translates to CSVTKGQGAYGYTF.

The chain has TRBV2 and TRBJ1-4; 11 bases align to TRBD1. This CDR3 region has 14 residues. CDR1 and CDR2 from the germline V gene are SNHLY and FYNNEI. V trimming: 10 bases; J trimming: 5 bases; junction bases outside the gene matches: 6. As DNA, the CDR3 is TGTGCCAATAGGAGGGACAGGGGGAATGAAAAACTGTTTTTT. This gives the protein CANRRDRGNEKLFF.

This clone was observed a handful of times. CDR3 amino acids: CSVSGTSGHTGELFF. CDR3 DNA: TGCAGCGTGTCCGGGACTAGCGGGCACACCGGGGAGCTGTTTTTT. The chain has TRBV29-1 and TRBJ2-2; TRBD2 agrees at 12 bases. CDR3 length equals 15 residues. Germline V gene lookup returns CDR1 SQVTM and CDR2 ANQGSEA. J lost 3 bases, V lost 6 bases, and 5 bases had no gene match.

This clone was counted once. J is TRBJ1-5 and V is TRBV15, with D unclear. From germline, CDR1 is LNHNV and CDR2 YYDKDF (reference sequence). V was cut by 2 bases and J by 7 bases, with 18 bases left in between. This CDR3 has 16 residues. The CDR3, as DNA: TGTGCCACCAGCAGACCTCGGACGGGAGATCTGCAGCCCCAGCATTTT. This codes for CATSRPRTGDLQPQHF.

Concerning this clone itself: One end of the junction is discordant with germline, which a read error may explain. Other DNA sequences from this sample encode an identical CDR3 as well. V gene TRBV29-1 combines with J gene TRBJ1-2, with 10 bases identical to TRBD1. The CDR3 is made up of 14 amino acids. CDR1 is SQVTM, CDR2 ANQGSEA, per germline. The CDR3 DNA sequence: TGCAGCGTTGAAGAGGGACAGGGGACCTATGGTTACACCTTC. Its translation is CSVEEGQGTYGYTF.

V gene TRBV6-1 combines with J gene TRBJ1-5, with a possible D match to TRBD1 (5 bases). CDR1 is MNHNS and CDR2 is SASEGT in the germline V gene. The ends were cut back, 6 bases at V and 3 bases at J, with 12 bases in the middle. The CDR3 extends over 14 amino acids. CDR3 region: CASSPGGTNQPQHF. In DNA, the CDR3 is TGTGCCAGCAGCCCGGGGGGAACCAATCAGCCCCAGCATTTT.

The gene calls are TRBV6-6 and TRBJ1-5, with D perhaps TRBD1 (5 bases). V gave up 6 bases and J gave up 3 bases, with 12 bases separating them. Germline V gene data show CDR1 as MNHNY and CDR2 as SVGAGI (reference sequence). The CDR3 has 14 amino acids. CDR3 region: CASRFDSANQPQHF. Here the CDR3 DNA reads TGTGCCAGCAGATTTGACAGTGCCAATCAGCCCCAGCATTTT.

CDR3 DNA: TGCGCCAGCAGCTCCAAGAAGGTCGGGGTCCCCGGGGAGCTGTTTTTT. Its protein is CASSSKKVGVPGELFF. The chain carries TRBV4-1 and TRBJ2-2; tentatively, D is TRBD2 (5 bases). CDR3 length: 16 residues. Trimming took off 5 bases at V and 6 bases at J, with 19 bases between the two ends. Looked up from germline, CDR1 is MGHRA and CDR2 is YSYEKL.

The chain has TRBV5-1 and TRBJ2-1; TRBD2 might be the D (6 bases). The length of the CDR3 is 13 residues. The V end was cut by 3 bases, the J end by 6 bases, with 10 bases between. Germline CDR1 reads SGHRS; CDR2 reads YFSETQ. The CDR3 reads CASSSSSGNEQFF. CDR3 in DNA: TGCGCCAGCAGCTCTAGTAGCGGCAATGAGCAGTTCTTC.

The J gene is TRBJ2-7, the V gene TRBV6-6; TRBD1 aligns across 7 bases. The germline V gene encodes CDR1 MNHNY and CDR2 SVGAGI (reference sequence). The junction had 5 bases not matched to a gene; V was cut back by 4 bases and J by 5 bases. The CDR3 sequence is 13 residues long. Here the CDR3 reads CASSSNRGHEQYF. Here the CDR3 DNA reads TGTGCCAGCAGTTCCAACAGGGGACACGAGCAGTACTTC.

This chain links TRBV19 with TRBJ2-2; 9 bases map to TRBD2. With V trimmed by 5 bases and J by 2 bases, 9 bases remained unmatched. The germline gives CDR1 LNHDA, CDR2 SQIVND (reference sequence). There are 17 residues in the CDR3. CDR3 in DNA: TGTGCCAGTAGTGGGGTCCGGACTAGCGTTAACACCGGGGAGCTGTTTTTT. Protein sequence: CASSGVRTSVNTGELFF. Drawing the rest from reference TRBV19 and TRBJ2-2, the complete variable domain is DGGITQSPKYLFRKEGQNVTLSCEQNLNHDAMYWYRQDPGQGLRLIYYSQIVNDFQKGDIAEGYSVSREKKESFPLTVTSAQKNPTAFYLCASSGVRTSVNTGELFFGEGSRLTVL.

This chain uses TRBV11-3 with TRBJ2-7; possibly TRBD1 for D (7 bases). V was cut by 5 bases and J by 2 bases, with 13 bases left in between. CDR1 is SGHNT, CDR2 YENEEA, per germline. The CDR3 has 14 residues. CDR3: CASSSAGGPYEQYF. CDR3 nucleotide sequence: TGTGCCAGCAGCAGTGCAGGGGGGCCCTACGAGCAGTACTTC.